Sequencing of this T cell receptor beta chain was carried out in a study of blood T cell repertoires in COVID-19. CDR1 and CDR2 from the germline V gene are SGHVS and FNYEAQ. V trimming: 4 bases; J trimming: 5 bases; junction bases outside the gene matches: 8. The CDR3 runs to 16 residues. The protocol was immunoSEQ multiplex PCR, while the TCRdb copy is restricted to in-frame clones and leaves out a portion. This sample has 150,000 to 170,000 clones, with approximately 85% found just once. The specimen sequenced was peripheral blood. The rearrangement joins TRBV7-6 to TRBJ2-7; 13 bases match TRBD2. The clonotype was recovered from a man in his 60s with COVID-19, enrolled during active disease. In DNA, the CDR3 is TGTGCCAGCAGCTCGCCGGAGGGACTAGCGGGGCACGAGCAGTACTTC. The encoded protein is CASSSPEGLAGHEQYF.